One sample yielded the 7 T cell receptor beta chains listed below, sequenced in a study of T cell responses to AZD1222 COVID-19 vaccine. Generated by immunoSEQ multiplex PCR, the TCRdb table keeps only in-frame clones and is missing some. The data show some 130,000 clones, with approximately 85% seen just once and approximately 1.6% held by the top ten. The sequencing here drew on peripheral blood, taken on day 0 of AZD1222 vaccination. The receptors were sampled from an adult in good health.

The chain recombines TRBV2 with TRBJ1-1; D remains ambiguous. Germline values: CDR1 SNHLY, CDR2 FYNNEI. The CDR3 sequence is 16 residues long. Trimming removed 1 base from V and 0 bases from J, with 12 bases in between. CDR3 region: CASSEGGTHLNTEAFF. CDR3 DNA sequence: TGTGCCAGCAGTGAAGGAGGAACACATTTGAACACTGAAGCTTTCTTT. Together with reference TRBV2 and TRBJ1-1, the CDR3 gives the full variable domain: EPEVTQTPSHQVTQMGQEVILRCVPISNHLYFYWYRQILGQKVEFLVSFYNNEISEKSEIFDDQFSVERPDGSNFTLKIRSTKLEDSAMYFCASSEGGTHLNTEAFFGQGTRLTVV.

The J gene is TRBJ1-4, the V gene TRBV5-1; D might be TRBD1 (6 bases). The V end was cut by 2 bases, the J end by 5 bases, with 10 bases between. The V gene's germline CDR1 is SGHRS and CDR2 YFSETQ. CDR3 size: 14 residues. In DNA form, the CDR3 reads TGCGCCAGCAGCTTCGGCAGGGGAAATGAAAAACTGTTTTTT. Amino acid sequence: CASSFGRGNEKLFF.

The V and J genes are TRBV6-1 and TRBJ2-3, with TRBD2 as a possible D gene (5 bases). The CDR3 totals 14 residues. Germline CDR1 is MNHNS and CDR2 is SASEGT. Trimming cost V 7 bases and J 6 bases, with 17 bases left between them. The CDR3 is CASNPRGSIDTQYF. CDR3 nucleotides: TGTGCCAGCAACCCCCGGGGTAGTATCGATACGCAGTATTTT.

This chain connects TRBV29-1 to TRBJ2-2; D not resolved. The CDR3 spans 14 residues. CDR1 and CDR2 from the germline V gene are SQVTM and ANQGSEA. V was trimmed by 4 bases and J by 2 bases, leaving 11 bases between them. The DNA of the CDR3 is TGCAGCGTTGGTGCGCAGGCCAACACCGGGGAGCTGTTTTTT. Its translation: CSVGAQANTGELFF.

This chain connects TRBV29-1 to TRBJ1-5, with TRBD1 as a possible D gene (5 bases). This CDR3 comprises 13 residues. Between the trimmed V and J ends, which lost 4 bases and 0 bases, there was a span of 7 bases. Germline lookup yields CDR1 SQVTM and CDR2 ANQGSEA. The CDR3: CSVGDASNQPQHF. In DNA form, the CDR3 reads TGCAGCGTTGGGGACGCTAGCAATCAGCCCCAGCATTTT. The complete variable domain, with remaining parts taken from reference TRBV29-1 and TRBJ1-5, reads SAVISQKPSRDICQRGTSLTIQCQVDSQVTMMFWYRQQPGQSLTLIATANQGSEATYESGFVIDKFPISRPNLTFSTLTVSNMSPEDSSIYLCSVGDASNQPQHFGDGTRLSIL.

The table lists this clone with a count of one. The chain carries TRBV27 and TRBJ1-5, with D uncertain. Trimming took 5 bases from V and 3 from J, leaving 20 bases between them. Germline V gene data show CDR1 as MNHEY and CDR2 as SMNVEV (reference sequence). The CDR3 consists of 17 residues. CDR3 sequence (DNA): TGTGCCAGCAGTCTGGGATCCCCGCGACTGAACAATCAGCCCCAGCATTTT. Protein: CASSLGSPRLNNQPQHF.

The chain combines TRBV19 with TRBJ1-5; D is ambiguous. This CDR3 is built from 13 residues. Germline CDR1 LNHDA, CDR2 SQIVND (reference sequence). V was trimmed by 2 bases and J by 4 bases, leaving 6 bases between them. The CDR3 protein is CASSIQANQPQHF. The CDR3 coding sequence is TGTGCCAGTAGTATACAGGCTAATCAGCCCCAGCATTTT. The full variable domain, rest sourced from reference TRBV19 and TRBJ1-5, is DGGITQSPKYLFRKEGQNVTLSCEQNLNHDAMYWYRQDPGQGLRLIYYSQIVNDFQKGDIAEGYSVSREKKESFPLTVTSAQKNPTAFYLCASSIQANQPQHFGDGTRLSIL.